This entry lists 18 T cell receptor beta chains sequenced from one sample in a study of blood T cell repertoires in COVID-19. Repertoires were generated with immunoSEQ multiplex PCR, while TCRdb's copy carries only in-frame clones and drops some. The sample yields a few hundred thousand clones, about 86% seen once. Material: PBMCs or T cells enriched from blood (not recorded which). These receptor sequences come from a woman aged 50 to 60 who had recovered from COVID-19.

CDR3 sequence reads: CASSGTSGGSSYEQYF. The CDR3 region has the DNA TGCGCCAGCAGCGGTACTAGCGGGGGGAGCTCCTACGAGCAGTACTTC. The chain employs TRBV5-1 and TRBJ2-7; TRBD2 agrees at 12 bases. V was clipped by 4 bases and J by 0 bases; unmatched bases: 5. CDR3 length equals 16 residues. Germline V lookup: CDR1 SGHRS, CDR2 YFSETQ.

The chain is built from TRBV28 and TRBJ2-7; D gene uncertain. Germline assignment: CDR1 MDHEN and CDR2 SYDVKM. This CDR3 region has 12 residues. Trimming cost V 3 bases and J 9 bases, with 12 bases left between them. The CDR3 loop is CASSLRGRSQYF. For the CDR3, the DNA is TGTGCCAGCAGTTTGCGCGGTCGGTCGCAGTACTTC.

This clone has just one count. J is TRBJ1-6 and V is TRBV19, with unresolved D. The germline V and J ends were trimmed by 2 bases and 8 bases, with 10 bases remaining between them. The CDR3 sequence is 14 residues long. Germline V CDR1 and CDR2: LNHDA, SQIVND (reference sequence). CDR3 DNA: TGTGCCAGTAGTATATCCTGGAGGGATTCACCCCTCCACTTT. Translating gives CASSISWRDSPLHF.

The rearrangement uses TRBV30 and TRBJ1-5, with D possibly TRBD1 on 5 matching bases. V lost 4 bases, J lost 1 base, and 17 bases lay in between. The CDR3 is 16 amino acids. Germline CDR1 GTSNPN, CDR2 SVGIG (reference sequence). CDR3 amino acids: CAWTQRGLESNQPQHF. Written as DNA, the CDR3 is TGTGCCTGGACCCAAAGGGGACTAGAGAGCAATCAGCCCCAGCATTTT.

The chain uses TRBV2 and TRBJ1-2; D gene ambiguous. Trimming removed 0 bases from V and 5 bases from J, with 10 bases in between. Germline assignment: CDR1 SNHLY and CDR2 FYNNEI. This CDR3 is built from 14 residues. The CDR3 nucleotides read TGTGCCAGCAGTGAAGCGACGCGGTTGTATGGCTACACCTTC. Protein: CASSEATRLYGYTF.

This chain connects TRBV27 to TRBJ2-1; D is unresolved. The V end lost 5 bases, the J end lost 7 bases, and 12 bases lay between the germline ends. Germline V gives CDR1 MNHEY, CDR2 SMNVEV (reference sequence). The length of the CDR3 is 13 residues. CDR3 residues: CASSVTRGNEQFF. The CDR3 DNA follows: TGTGCCAGCAGTGTAACCCGCGGAAATGAGCAGTTCTTC.

The V gene is TRBV3-1 (or the pseudogene TRBV3-2), the J gene TRBJ2-1; D not resolved. The germline V and J ends were trimmed by 1 base and 5 bases, with 9 bases remaining between them. Germline lookup yields CDR1 LGHDT and CDR2 YNNKEL (reference sequence). The CDR3 has 14 residues. The CDR3 region has the DNA TGTGCCAGCAGCCAAGTTCTGGAGAACAATGAGCAGTTCTTC. It specifies CASSQVLENNEQFF.

This clone was detected only a few times. The chain combines TRBV15 with TRBJ1-2, with unresolved D. Germline values: CDR1 LNHNV, CDR2 YYDKDF (reference sequence). The CDR3 totals 15 residues. V dropped 0 bases and J dropped 1 base, with 9 bases sitting between them. The CDR3 region has the DNA TGTGCCACCAGCAGAGAACGAGATATTAACTATGGCTACACCTTC. Translated: CATSRERDINYGYTF.

This chain connects TRBV27 to TRBJ1-6; 9 bases align to TRBD1. Germline CDR1 reads MNHEY; CDR2 reads SMNVEV (reference sequence). With V trimmed by 6 bases and J by 2 bases, 5 bases remained unmatched. This CDR3 contains 16 residues. CDR3 amino acids: CASRDGQGTYNSPLHF. The CDR3 coding sequence is TGTGCCAGCAGGGACGGACAGGGGACCTATAATTCACCCCTCCACTTT.

As to this clone: An end of the junction differs from the germline gene, which may be a read error. The chain joins TRBV7-9 to TRBJ2-3; possible D gene TRBD1, 6 bases. CDR1 and CDR2 (germline): SEHNR, FQNEAQ (reference sequence). This CDR3 has 11 residues. In nucleotides, the CDR3 is TGTGCCAGCAGCTTAGGTACAGGGTCCCTTTTT. Protein: CASSLGTGSLF.

The chain is built from TRBV11-2 and TRBJ2-1, with D uncertain. V was cut by 4 bases and J by 6 bases, with 10 bases left in between. CDR3 length equals 13 residues. The germline V gene has CDR1 SGHAT and CDR2 FQNNGV. The CDR3 sequence is CASSSVEINEQFF. The DNA for the CDR3 is TGTGCCAGCAGCTCGGTCGAGATCAATGAGCAGTTCTTC.

The chain recombines TRBV27 with TRBJ1-5; D gene ambiguous. Trimming left V 8 bases short and J 6 bases short, with 14 bases between. In germline, CDR1 is MNHEY, CDR2 SMNVEV (reference sequence). CDR3 length: 13 residues. In DNA form, the CDR3 reads TGTGCCAGCGGTGCACCGGGGTTTCAGCCCCAGCATTTT. Protein product: CASGAPGFQPQHF.

This clone has only a few counts. The rearrangement joins TRBV2 to TRBJ2-6; maybe TRBD1 (6 bases). The CDR3 has 16 amino acids. Deletions cut 10 bases from V and 4 bases from J, with 20 bases between. Germline V lookup: CDR1 SNHLY, CDR2 FYNNEI. The CDR3, as DNA: TGTGCCATTCTGGGACATCTCGATTCCGGGGCCAACGTCCTGACTTTC. It translates to CAILGHLDSGANVLTF.

This chain uses TRBV4-2 with TRBJ1-1; D possibly corresponds to TRBD1 (5 bases). CDR3 size: 13 residues. Trimming took off 1 base at V and 6 bases at J, with 9 bases between the two ends. Germline-derived CDR1 and CDR2 are LGHNA and YNFKEQ. CDR3 amino acids: CASSQGGSAEAFF. In nucleotides, the CDR3 is TGTGCCAGCAGCCAAGGGGGCTCGGCTGAAGCTTTCTTT.

The rearrangement joins TRBV19 to TRBJ2-7, with 9 bases matching TRBD1. V gave up 5 bases and J gave up 3 bases; unmatched junction bases: 5. This CDR3 has 14 amino acids. Germline CDR1 reads LNHDA; CDR2 reads SQIVND (reference sequence). The CDR3 region is CASSLGQGDYEQYF. The CDR3 DNA is TGTGCCAGTAGTTTGGGACAGGGCGACTACGAGCAGTACTTC.

The genes are TRBV18 and TRBJ2-2; 11 bases fit TRBD2. The length of the CDR3 is 18 residues. Losses at the gene ends were 3 bases for V and 4 bases for J; bases not matched to a gene: 10. In germline, CDR1 is KGHSH, CDR2 LQKENI. The CDR3 DNA reads as TGTGCCAGCTCACCGAACACCCTAGCGGGGGGCCGCACCGGGGAGCTGTTTTTT. This translates into CASSPNTLAGGRTGELFF.

V and J are TRBV6-5 and TRBJ2-7, with TRBD2 as a possible D gene (5 bases). The CDR3 has 15 amino acids. V lost 0 bases to trimming and J lost 9 bases, with 18 bases between them. The V gene's germline CDR1 is MNHEY and CDR2 SVGAGI. CDR3 nucleotides: TGTGCCAGCAGTTACTCTGGGAGAGGTTTACGAGGGCAGTACTTC. Amino acids: CASSYSGRGLRGQYF.

This chain joins TRBV7-2 and TRBJ2-2; possibly TRBD2 for D (6 bases). Trimming removed 6 bases at V and 4 bases at J, with 15 bases between. The CDR3 loop spans 15 amino acids. Germline V gene lookup returns CDR1 SGHTA and CDR2 FQGNSA. CDR3 in DNA: TGTGCCAGCAGACCCAACTGGGGAGGCACCGGGGAGCTGTTTTTT. Encoded protein: CASRPNWGGTGELFF.